This TCR beta chain was sequenced in a study of relationships among human T cell subsets (dated by TCRdb to the early 2010s). Looking at the study overall: Eight distinct blood T cell populations were sequenced: pan T, CD8 cytotoxic, regulatory, Th1, Th2, naive plus transitional, activated and memory cells. Study-level results and caveats: The seven subsets showed no statistically significant differences in V, D and J usage, CDR3 length, or N-nucleotide additions. More than 55% of CD8+ cytotoxic sequences came from clones with more than 100 reads, while the regulatory and Th2 subsets showed few clones of that size. A CD4+CD8+ double-positive population could not be excluded by the bead-based sorting. The considerable overlap in CDR3s among Th1, Th2 and regulatory T cells was taken as suggesting that cell fate choices are stochastic.

Naive plus transitional T cells were isolated with anti-CD45RA microbeads from pooled isolated CD4+ and CD8+ T cells. Miltenyi superparamagnetic beads coated with subset-specific monoclonal antibodies were used to isolate the T cell subsets. Every T cell population was isolated from peripheral blood. Mononuclear cells were obtained from whole blood by Ficoll separation, and monocytes were then depleted with anti-CD14 microbeads. The isolated cell populations were resuspended in RNAprotect reagent immediately. Library preparation was by multiplex PCR. The sequencer was a 454 GS FLX. Semiquantitative ARM-PCR was used to amplify the TCR alpha and beta CDR3 regions from mRNA. In ARM-PCR, tagged nested gene-specific primers were used first, and exponential amplification was then carried out by communal superprimers. Before the first-round PCR products went through the second amplification round, exonuclease was used to remove the nested primers. The amplicons were sequenced on the 454 platform, which can rapidly sequence millions of DNA fragments without cloning bias. A read counted as effective if the read could be mapped to both V and J germline segments. On the study's bioinformatics: Reads were assigned to germline V, D and J segments with IRmap, which uses pyromap, a Smith-Waterman modification adapted to 454 sequencing errors. To filter D-beta assignments, cutoffs were set at the 99th percentile of the alignment scores obtained from simulated random sequences. CDR3 was defined as the amino acids between the conserved V-segment Y[YFLI]C motif and the J-segment [FW]GXGT motif. Repertoire diversity was estimated with a compound Poisson process model previously applied to large-scale EST data. A procedure for detecting cross-contamination was used to argue that the shared CDR3s did not come from sample contamination. In TCRdb, the public reads were trimmed at Q25 with fastp and aligned with MiXCR, with productive beta chains retained. Each entry is one CDR3 protein sequence, shown with its most common DNA and genes. TCRdb, rather than the study authors, made the V and J calls. In all, the sample holds approximately 7,300 distinct CDR3 sequences, and around 64% of those were seen once. The ten largest clonotypes hold around half of the sample.

This clonotype occurred a few times. Its antigen specificity is not known. Nothing much larger sits one base from this clone, and base qualities are not available. Material: naive and transitional (CD45RA+) T cells sorted from blood. Reading the label with the study, this specimen's cell subset or site is: CD45RA+ naive plus transitional T cells (Tn+t). The source of this sequence is a man aged 40-55 years in good health.

The CDR3 reads CAISADANIQYF. The nucleotide sequence is TGTGCCATCAGTGCCGACGCAAACATTCAGTACTTC. The chain joins TRBV10-3 to TRBJ2-4; the D gene lacks a confident call. The CDR3 goes from the cysteine to the phenylalanine over 12 residues. Left in the record is the CDR3 DNA by itself, 36 bases read in frame from the first base. V is clipped by 4 bases and J by 6 bases, and the sequence between their germline boundaries is 7 bases long. CDR1 and CDR2 are read off the germline V gene as ENHRY and SYGVKD.